This T cell receptor (beta chain) comes out of a study of identical twins. General observations from the study: Twin pairs had excess sharing that was weaker in beta out-of-frame sequences.

As regards this clonotype: The antigen is undetermined.

TCRdb reanalysed the 5' RACE reads using MiXCR and keeps one entry per CDR3 protein. The sample includes around 690,000 distinct CDR3 sequences, 21% of them seen just once. These sequences were also reported in another study, on T cells expressing NK-cell markers. That source reports: Dominant NKG2C+ clonotype frequencies of about 1.0-7.0% of CD8+ T cells were measured in about 6 donors.

The sequencing sample was made of PBMCs. The clonotype comes from a woman in her late teens or twenties in good health.

Written as DNA, the CDR3 is TGTGCCAGCCATGAACAGGGAGAAGCTTTCTTT. Amino acids: CASHEQGEAFF. The chain carries TRBV7-8 and TRBJ1-1; weak D call: TRBD1 (6 bases). The V end lost 8 bases, the J end lost 8 bases, and 12 bases lay between the germline ends. This CDR3 contains 11 residues. The germline CDR1 and CDR2 sequences are SGHVS and FQNEAQ.